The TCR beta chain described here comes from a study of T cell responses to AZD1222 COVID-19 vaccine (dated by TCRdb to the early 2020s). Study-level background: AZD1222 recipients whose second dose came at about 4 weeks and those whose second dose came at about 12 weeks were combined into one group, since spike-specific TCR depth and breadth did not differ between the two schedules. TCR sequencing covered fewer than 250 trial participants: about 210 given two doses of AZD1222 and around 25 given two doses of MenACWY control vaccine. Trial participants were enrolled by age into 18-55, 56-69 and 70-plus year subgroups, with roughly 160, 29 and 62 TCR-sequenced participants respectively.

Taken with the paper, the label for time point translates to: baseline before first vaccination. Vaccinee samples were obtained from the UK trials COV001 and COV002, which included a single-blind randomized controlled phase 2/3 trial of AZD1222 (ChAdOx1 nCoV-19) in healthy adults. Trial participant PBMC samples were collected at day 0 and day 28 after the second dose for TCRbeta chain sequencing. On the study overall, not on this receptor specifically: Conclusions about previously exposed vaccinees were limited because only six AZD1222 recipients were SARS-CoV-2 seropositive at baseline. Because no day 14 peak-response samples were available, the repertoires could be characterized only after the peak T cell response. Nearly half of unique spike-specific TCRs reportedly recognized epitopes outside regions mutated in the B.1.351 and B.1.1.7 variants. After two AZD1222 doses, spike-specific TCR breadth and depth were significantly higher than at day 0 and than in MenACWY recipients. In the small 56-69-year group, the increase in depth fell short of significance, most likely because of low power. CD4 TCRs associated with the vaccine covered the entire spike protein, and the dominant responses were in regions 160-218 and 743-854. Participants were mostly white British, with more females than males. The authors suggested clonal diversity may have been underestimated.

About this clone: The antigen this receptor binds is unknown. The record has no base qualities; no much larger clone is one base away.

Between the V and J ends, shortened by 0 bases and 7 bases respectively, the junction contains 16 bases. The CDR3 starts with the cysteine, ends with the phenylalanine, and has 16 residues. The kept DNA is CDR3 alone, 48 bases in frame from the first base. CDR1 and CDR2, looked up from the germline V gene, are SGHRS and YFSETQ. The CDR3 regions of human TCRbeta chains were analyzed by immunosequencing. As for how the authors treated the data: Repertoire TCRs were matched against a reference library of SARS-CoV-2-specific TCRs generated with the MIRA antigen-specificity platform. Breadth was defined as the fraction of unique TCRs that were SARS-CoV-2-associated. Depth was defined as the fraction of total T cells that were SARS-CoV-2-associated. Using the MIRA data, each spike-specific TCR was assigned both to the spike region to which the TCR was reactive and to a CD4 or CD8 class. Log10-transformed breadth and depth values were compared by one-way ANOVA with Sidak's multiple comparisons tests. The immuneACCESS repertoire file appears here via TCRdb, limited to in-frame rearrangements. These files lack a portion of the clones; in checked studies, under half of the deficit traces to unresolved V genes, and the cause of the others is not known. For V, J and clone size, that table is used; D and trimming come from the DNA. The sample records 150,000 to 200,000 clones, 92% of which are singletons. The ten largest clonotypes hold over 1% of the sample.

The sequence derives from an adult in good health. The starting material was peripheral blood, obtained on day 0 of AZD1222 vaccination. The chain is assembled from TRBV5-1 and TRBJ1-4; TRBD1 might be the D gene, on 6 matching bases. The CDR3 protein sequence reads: CASSLGWGQNPEKLFF. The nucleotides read TGCGCCAGCAGCTTGGGGTGGGGGCAGAACCCTGAAAAACTGTTTTTT.